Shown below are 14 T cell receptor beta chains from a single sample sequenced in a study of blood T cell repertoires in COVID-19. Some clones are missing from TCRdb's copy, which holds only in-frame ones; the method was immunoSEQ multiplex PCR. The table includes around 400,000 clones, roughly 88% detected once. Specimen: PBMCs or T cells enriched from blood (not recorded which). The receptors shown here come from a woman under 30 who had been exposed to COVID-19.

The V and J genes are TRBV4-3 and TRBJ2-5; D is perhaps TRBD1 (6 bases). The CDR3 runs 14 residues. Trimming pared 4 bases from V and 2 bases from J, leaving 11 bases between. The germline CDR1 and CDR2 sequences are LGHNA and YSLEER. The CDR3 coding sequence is TGCGCCAGCAGCCCCGACAGGTGGCAAGAGACCCAGTACTTC. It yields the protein CASSPDRWQETQYF.

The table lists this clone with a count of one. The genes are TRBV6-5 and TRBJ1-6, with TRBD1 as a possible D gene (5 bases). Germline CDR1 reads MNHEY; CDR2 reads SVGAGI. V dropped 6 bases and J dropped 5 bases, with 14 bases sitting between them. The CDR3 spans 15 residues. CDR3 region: CASSRREMDNSPLHF. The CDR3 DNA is TGTGCCAGCAGCCGCAGGGAAATGGATAATTCACCCCTCCACTTT.

The DNA for the CDR3 is TGTGCCAGCAGCCGCAGGGAGCAGTACTTC. As protein: CASSRREQYF. The chain is built from TRBV28 and TRBJ2-7; D unresolved. The germline V and J ends were trimmed by 6 bases and 7 bases, with 7 bases remaining between them. Germline-derived CDR1 and CDR2 are MDHEN and SYDVKM. The CDR3 spans 10 residues.

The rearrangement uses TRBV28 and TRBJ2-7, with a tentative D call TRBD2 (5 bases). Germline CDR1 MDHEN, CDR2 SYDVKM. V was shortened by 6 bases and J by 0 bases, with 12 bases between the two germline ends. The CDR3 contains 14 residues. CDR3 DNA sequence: TGTGCCAGCAGCTCCCTACTAGTCTCCTACGAGCAGTACTTC. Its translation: CASSSLLVSYEQYF.

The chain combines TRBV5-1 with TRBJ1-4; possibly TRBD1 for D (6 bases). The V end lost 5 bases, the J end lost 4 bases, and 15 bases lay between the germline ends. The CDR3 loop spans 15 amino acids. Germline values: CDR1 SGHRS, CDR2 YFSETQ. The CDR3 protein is CASRPGGAGNEKLFF. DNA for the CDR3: TGCGCCAGCAGGCCCGGGGGGGCCGGTAATGAAAAACTGTTTTTT. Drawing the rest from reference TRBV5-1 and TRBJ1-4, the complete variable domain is KAGVTQTPRYLIKTRGQQVTLSCSPISGHRSVSWYQQTPGQGLQFLFEYFSETQRNKGNFPGRFSGRQFSNSRSEMNVSTLELGDSALYLCASRPGGAGNEKLFFGSGTQLSVL.

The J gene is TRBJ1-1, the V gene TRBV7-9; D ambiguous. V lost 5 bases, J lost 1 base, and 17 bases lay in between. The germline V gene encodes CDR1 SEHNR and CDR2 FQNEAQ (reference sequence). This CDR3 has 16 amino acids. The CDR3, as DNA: TGTGCCAGCAGCCACCCTAGAGAGGGCCCGAACACTGAAGCTTTCTTT. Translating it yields CASSHPREGPNTEAFF.

The CDR3 DNA sequence: TGTGCCAGCAGCTTAGAGTGGGACAGGGTGTTCTACGAGCAGTACTTC. Translating it yields CASSLEWDRVFYEQYF. The chain carries TRBV7-2 and TRBJ2-7; 9 nucleotides match TRBD1. The germline gives CDR1 SGHTA, CDR2 FQGNSA. The CDR3 loop spans 16 amino acids. V gave up 1 base and J gave up 3 bases; unmatched junction bases: 7.

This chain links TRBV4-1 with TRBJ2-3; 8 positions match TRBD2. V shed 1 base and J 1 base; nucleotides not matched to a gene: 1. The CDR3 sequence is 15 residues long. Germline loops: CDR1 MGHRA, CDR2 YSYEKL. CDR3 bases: TGCGCCAGCAGCCAAGGCGGGAGGCGCACAGATACGCAGTATTTT. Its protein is CASSQGGRRTDTQYF.

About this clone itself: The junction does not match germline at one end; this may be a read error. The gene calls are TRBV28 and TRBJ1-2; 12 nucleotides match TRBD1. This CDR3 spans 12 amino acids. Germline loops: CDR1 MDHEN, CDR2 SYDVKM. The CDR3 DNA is TGTGCCAGCCCCTCGGGACAGGGGGCAACCTTCTTC. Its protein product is CASPSGQGATFF.

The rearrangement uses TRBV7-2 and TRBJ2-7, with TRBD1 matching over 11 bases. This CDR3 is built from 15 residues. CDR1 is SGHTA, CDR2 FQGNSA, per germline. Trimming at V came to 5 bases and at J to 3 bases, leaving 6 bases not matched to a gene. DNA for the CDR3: TGTGCCAGCAGCCAGGGCGGGACAGGGGGCTACGAGCAGTACTTC. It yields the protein CASSQGGTGGYEQYF.

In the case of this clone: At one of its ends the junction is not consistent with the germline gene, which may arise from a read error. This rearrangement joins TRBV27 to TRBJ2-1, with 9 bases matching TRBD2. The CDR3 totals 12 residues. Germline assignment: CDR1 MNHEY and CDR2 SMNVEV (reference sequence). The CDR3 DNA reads TGTGCCAGCAGTTCTAGCGGGGTTTTTTTAATCTTC. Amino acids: CASSSSGVFLIF.

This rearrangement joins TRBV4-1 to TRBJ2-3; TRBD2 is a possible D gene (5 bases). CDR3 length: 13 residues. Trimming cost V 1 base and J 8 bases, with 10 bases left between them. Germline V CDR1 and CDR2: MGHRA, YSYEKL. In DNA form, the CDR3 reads TGCGCCAGCAGCCAAGGCGGGCCGGCTACGCAGTATTTT. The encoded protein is CASSQGGPATQYF.

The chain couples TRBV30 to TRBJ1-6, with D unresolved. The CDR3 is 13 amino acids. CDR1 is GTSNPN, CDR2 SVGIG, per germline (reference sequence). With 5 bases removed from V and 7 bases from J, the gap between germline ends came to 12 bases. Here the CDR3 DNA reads TGTGCCTGGGGAGTCGGGTTAAATTCACCCCTCCACTTT. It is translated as CAWGVGLNSPLHF.

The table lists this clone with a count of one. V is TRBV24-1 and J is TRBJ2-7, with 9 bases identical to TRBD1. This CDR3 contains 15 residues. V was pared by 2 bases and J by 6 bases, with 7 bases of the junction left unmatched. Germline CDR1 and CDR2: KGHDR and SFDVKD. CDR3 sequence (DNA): TGTGCCACCAGTGATTCCGGGACAGGGACTCTCGAGCAGTACTTC. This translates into CATSDSGTGTLEQYF.